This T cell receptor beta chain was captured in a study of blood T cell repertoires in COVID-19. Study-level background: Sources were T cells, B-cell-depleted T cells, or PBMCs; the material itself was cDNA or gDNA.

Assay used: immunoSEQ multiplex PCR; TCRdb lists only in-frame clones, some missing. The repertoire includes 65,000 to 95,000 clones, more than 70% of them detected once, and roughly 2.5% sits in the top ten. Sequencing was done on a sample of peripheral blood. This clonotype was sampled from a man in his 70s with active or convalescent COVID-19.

In DNA form, the CDR3 reads TGTGCCAGCAGCGCAGGGACAGGGAATAGCGGCTATGGCTACACCTTC. It codes for CASSAGTGNSGYGYTF. V gene TRBV7-9 combines with J gene TRBJ1-2, with TRBD1 matching over 9 bases. The CDR3 length is 16 residues. The V gene's germline CDR1 is SEHNR and CDR2 FQNEAQ (reference sequence). Trimming took 5 bases from V and 4 from J; bases not matched to a gene: 11.